This T cell receptor (beta chain) appears in the sequencing data of a study of vaccination and CD4 T cells after COVID-19. Study-wide background: Overlapping SARS-CoV-2, HCoV-NL63, HCoV-OC43 and HCoV-229E spike peptides stimulated the cells.

Sample treatment: 10-day PBMC culture with coronavirus spike peptide pools or control peptides (ViraFEST assay). An Oncomine TCR Beta short-read assay was used to sequence the DNA from cultured CD4+ T cells. Genomic DNA from cultured CD4+ T cells was extracted. TCRdb redid the calling of the PCR reads with MiXCR, one entry per CDR3 protein. The sample contains some 16,000 distinct CDR3 sequences, approximately 38% of which appear only once. General study findings and limits: No early post-infection timepoints were studied, and convalescent patients studied were relatively few.

About this clonotype: Antigen specificity is unknown.

This CDR3 contains 15 residues. Trimming removed 0 bases from V and 3 bases from J; junction bases left unmatched: 7. The V gene's germline CDR1 is DFQATT and CDR2 SNEGSKA (reference sequence). The sequenced sample was CD4+ T cells from blood, cultured in vitro. The receptor was derived from a human donor who had recovered from COVID-19. V and J are TRBV20-1 and TRBJ2-7, with 8 nucleotides matching TRBD2. Here the CDR3 DNA reads TGCAGTGCTAGAGATTGGGGGACTAGTGTCTACGAGCAGTACTTC. It is translated as CSARDWGTSVYEQYF.